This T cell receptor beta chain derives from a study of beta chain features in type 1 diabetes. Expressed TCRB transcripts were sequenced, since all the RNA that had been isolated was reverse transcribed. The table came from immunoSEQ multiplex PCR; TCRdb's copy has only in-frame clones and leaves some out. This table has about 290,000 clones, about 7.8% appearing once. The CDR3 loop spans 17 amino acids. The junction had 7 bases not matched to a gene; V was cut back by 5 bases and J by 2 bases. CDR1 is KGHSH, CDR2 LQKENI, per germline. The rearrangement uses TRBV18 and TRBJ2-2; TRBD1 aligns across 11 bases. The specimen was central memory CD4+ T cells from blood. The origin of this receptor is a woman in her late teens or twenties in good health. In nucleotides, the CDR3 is TGTGCCAGCTCATTCTCCGGGACAGGGGGAAACACCGGGGAGCTGTTTTTT. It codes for CASSFSGTGGNTGELFF.